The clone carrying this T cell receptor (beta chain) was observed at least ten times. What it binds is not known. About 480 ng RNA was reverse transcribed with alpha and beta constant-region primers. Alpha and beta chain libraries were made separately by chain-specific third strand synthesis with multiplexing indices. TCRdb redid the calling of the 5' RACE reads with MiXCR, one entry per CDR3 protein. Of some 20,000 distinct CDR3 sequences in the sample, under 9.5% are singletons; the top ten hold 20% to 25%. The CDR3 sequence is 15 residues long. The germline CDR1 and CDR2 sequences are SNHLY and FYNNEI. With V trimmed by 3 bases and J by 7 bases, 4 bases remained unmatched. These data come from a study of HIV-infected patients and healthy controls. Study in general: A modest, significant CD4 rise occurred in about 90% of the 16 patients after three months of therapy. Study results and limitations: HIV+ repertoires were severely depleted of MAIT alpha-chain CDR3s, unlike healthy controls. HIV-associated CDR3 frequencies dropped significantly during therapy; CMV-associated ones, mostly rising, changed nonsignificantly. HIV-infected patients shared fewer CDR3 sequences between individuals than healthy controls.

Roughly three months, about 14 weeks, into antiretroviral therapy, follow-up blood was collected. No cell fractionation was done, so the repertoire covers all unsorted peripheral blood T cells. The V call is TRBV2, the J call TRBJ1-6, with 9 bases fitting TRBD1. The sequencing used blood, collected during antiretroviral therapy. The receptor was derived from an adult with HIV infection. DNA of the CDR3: TGTGCCAGCAGTGACGGGACAGGGAGGAATTCACCCCTCCACTTT. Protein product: CASSDGTGRNSPLHF.